The 8 T cell receptor beta chains below all came from one sample that was sequenced in a study of patients and donors after allogeneic stem cell transplantation. TCRdb re-called the RT-PCR reads with MiXCR, one entry per CDR3 protein. The data contain roughly 250,000 distinct CDR3 sequences, 13% to 15% of them singletons. The sequenced material came from blood, either unsorted or a sorted T cell fraction (not recorded which). The receptors were sampled from a human donor who was either an allogeneic HSCT recipient or a stem cell or donor lymphocyte infusion donor (not recorded which). It is not recorded whose cells these are; they may come from a transplant donor.

The J gene is TRBJ2-3, the V gene TRBV11-2; TRBD1 is a possible D gene (6 bases). Germline CDR1 SGHAT, CDR2 FQNNGV. CDR3 length: 15 amino acids. Between the trimmed V and J ends, which lost 1 base and 4 bases, there was a span of 12 bases. The DNA for the CDR3 is TGTGCCAGCAGCTTAGGAGGGAACAGGGCAGATACGCAGTATTTT. This encodes CASSLGGNRADTQYF.

This clonotype has only a few counts. V gene TRBV5-3 combines with J gene TRBJ2-5, with 7 bases matching TRBD2. TRBV5-3 is sorted into the ORF group, with uncertain function. This CDR3 contains 16 residues. V lost 4 bases to trimming and J lost 3 bases; unmatched junction nucleotides: 12. This chain's CDR3 is CARSRGVSGREETQYF. The CDR3 DNA reads TGTGCCAGAAGCCGGGGGGTTTCGGGCAGAGAAGAGACCCAGTACTTC.

The chain carries TRBV11-2 and TRBJ2-7; TRBD1 aligns across 8 bases. The length of the CDR3 is 15 residues. The trim removed 5 bases at V and 5 bases at J, leaving 11 bases unmatched. Germline V gene lookup returns CDR1 SGHAT and CDR2 FQNNGV. In nucleotides, the CDR3 is TGTGCCAGCAGCCAGACCGGGACAGGAAACAACGAGCAGTACTTC. It specifies CASSQTGTGNNEQYF.

This clonotype was seen once. The V and J genes are TRBV9 and TRBJ2-3; D possibly uses TRBD1 or TRBD2 (5 bases each). Germline V gene sequence: CDR1 SGDLS, CDR2 YYNGEE. The CDR3 loop spans 15 amino acids. V lost 5 bases to trimming and J lost 2 bases, with 15 bases between them. CDR3 nucleotide sequence: TGTGCCAGCAGTGAAGGTCGGGACCCCACAGATACGCAGTATTTT. Translated: CASSEGRDPTDTQYF. The whole variable domain, remainder taken from reference TRBV9 and TRBJ2-3, is DSGVTQTPKHLITATGQRVTLRCSPRSGDLSVYWYQQSLDQGLQFLIQYYNGEERAKGNILERFSAQQFPDLHSELNLSSLELGDSALYFCASSEGRDPTDTQYFGPGTRLTVL.

This clonotype has ten or more counts. The chain is built from TRBV12-3 or TRBV12-4 and TRBJ1-1, with D uncertain. The V and J ends lost 3 bases and 1 base respectively, with 12 bases between them. The CDR3 runs 15 residues. CDR3 nucleotide sequence: TGTGCCAGCAGTTTCCGGACTGTCCGGAACACTGAAGCTTTCTTT. Amino acid sequence: CASSFRTVRNTEAFF.

In this sample, this clonotype turned up a few times. The chain has TRBV9 and TRBJ2-5; no clear D. Germline values: CDR1 SGDLS, CDR2 YYNGEE. With 1 base removed from V and 6 bases from J, the gap between germline ends came to 13 bases. The CDR3 covers 14 residues. CDR3 in amino acids: CASSVIASAQTQYF. The CDR3 region has the DNA TGTGCCAGCAGCGTAATAGCCTCTGCACAGACCCAGTACTTC.

This chain joins TRBV3-1 and TRBJ1-6, with 9 bases identical to TRBD1. There are 15 residues in the CDR3. The J segment lost 9 bases and the V segment lost 1 base, leaving 4 bases of the junction unmatched. The germline CDR1 and CDR2 sequences are LGHDT and YNNKEL (reference sequence). CDR3 coding DNA: TGTGCCAGCAGCCAAGGGGGACAGGGATCTTCACCCCTCCACTTT. Its protein product is CASSQGGQGSSPLHF.

This clonotype was found a few times. The J gene is TRBJ2-3, the V gene TRBV30; 9 bases map to TRBD2. The trim removed 3 bases at V and 3 bases at J, leaving 10 bases unmatched. CDR3 length equals 16 residues. CDR1 is GTSNPN, CDR2 SVGIG, per germline (reference sequence). The CDR3 DNA reads TGTGCCTGGAGCGGCCCGCGGGGGGGCCGGACAGATACGCAGTATTTT. This gives the protein CAWSGPRGGRTDTQYF.